Listed here are 20 T cell receptor beta chains from one sample, sequenced in a study of cytomegalovirus exposure and HLA in healthy donors. PCR used 60 Vbeta primers and 13 Jbeta primers. Clones were read by immunoSEQ multiplex PCR, and TCRdb kept only the in-frame ones, dropping some. The sample consists of tens of thousands of clones, less than 80% of them appearing once. Sequenced: PBMCs. All receptors come from a man aged 55 to 70 in good health and CMV-seropositive.

The V gene is TRBV11-3, the J gene TRBJ2-2; 9 nucleotides line up with TRBD1. The CDR3 is made up of 15 amino acids. The J segment lost 5 bases and the V segment lost 5 bases, leaving 6 bases of the junction unmatched. The V gene's germline CDR1 is SGHNT and CDR2 YENEEA. The CDR3, as DNA: TGTGCCAGCAGCCCCTCGGACAGGGGTACCGGGGAGCTGTTTTTT. Its translation: CASSPSDRGTGELFF.

J is TRBJ2-5 and V is TRBV6-5, with 8 bases that match TRBD2. From germline, CDR1 is MNHEY and CDR2 SVGAGI. V lost 6 bases and J lost 6; bases outside the gene matches: 6. The CDR3 is made up of 13 amino acids. The CDR3 DNA sequence: TGTGCCAGCAGGCTCGGGGGGGCTCAGACCCAGTACTTC. This translates into CASRLGGAQTQYF.

The chain couples TRBV4-2 to TRBJ1-2; 7 bases match TRBD1. J gave up 4 bases and V 0 bases, and 8 bases lay outside the gene matches. The germline CDR1 and CDR2 sequences are LGHNA and YNFKEQ. The CDR3 length is 16 residues. The CDR3 is CASSQDWAGGVYGYTF. The CDR3 DNA reads as TGTGCCAGCAGCCAAGATTGGGCAGGGGGTGTCTATGGCTACACCTTC.

The V call is TRBV5-1, the J call TRBJ2-1, with D possibly TRBD1 on 6 matching bases. Germline V gene data show CDR1 as SGHRS and CDR2 as YFSETQ. Trimming shortened V by 4 bases and J by 15 bases, and 14 bases separated the two germline ends. This CDR3 spans 11 amino acids. CDR3 nucleotides: TGCGCCAGCAGCCATAACAGGGATCTGTTCTTC. Translation gives CASSHNRDLFF.

The chain has TRBV11-3 and TRBJ1-1; D is perhaps TRBD1 (6 bases). Trimming took 10 bases from V and 0 from J, leaving 18 bases between them. This CDR3 has 15 amino acids. Germline CDR1 and CDR2: SGHNT and YENEEA. CDR3: CATSMTGTLNTEAFF. The CDR3 coding sequence is TGTGCCACCTCAATGACCGGGACACTGAACACTGAAGCTTTCTTT.

The chain employs TRBV5-6 and TRBJ1-1; D not resolved. The CDR3 runs 16 residues. Germline V gene sequence: CDR1 SGHDT, CDR2 YYEEEE. V dropped 5 bases and J dropped 1 base, with 18 bases sitting between them. This CDR3 reads CASSQLQVLQNTEAFF. The CDR3, as DNA: TGTGCCAGCAGTCAACTCCAGGTCCTCCAGAACACTGAAGCTTTCTTT.

The chain couples TRBV21-1 to TRBJ1-1; the table's D gene call, TRBD1, was not cross checked with the DNA. TRBV21-1 is a documented pseudogene. CDR3 length equals 15 residues. For the CDR3, the DNA is TGTGCCAGCAGCCCGAGACAGGGAAGCAACACTGAAGCTTTCTTT. It is translated as CASSPRQGSNTEAFF.

The sample holds a few counts of this clone. This rearrangement joins TRBV11-2 to TRBJ2-1; 10 bases map to TRBD2. The CDR3 sequence is 15 residues long. Germline CDR1 is SGHAT and CDR2 is FQNNGV. Trimming took 4 bases from V and 5 from J; bases not matched to a gene: 5. In nucleotides, the CDR3 is TGTGCCAGCAGCTATACTAGCGGGGCACACAATGAGCAGTTCTTC. Its protein is CASSYTSGAHNEQFF.

As concerns this clone: The sample carries other DNA sequences with the same CDR3. The chain recombines TRBV2 with TRBJ1-2; 7 nucleotides align to TRBD1. The CDR3 is 13 residues long. J gave up 2 bases and V 4 bases, and 1 base lay outside the gene matches. Germline V gene sequence: CDR1 SNHLY, CDR2 FYNNEI. This CDR3 is CASSGQGNYGYTF. The CDR3 region has the DNA TGTGCCAGCAGTGGACAGGGAAACTATGGCTACACCTTC.

The V call is TRBV7-6, the J call TRBJ1-1; possible D gene TRBD1, 6 bases. The germline V gene encodes CDR1 SGHVS and CDR2 FNYEAQ. This CDR3 contains 15 residues. V dropped 5 bases and J dropped 1 base, with 14 bases sitting between them. Here the CDR3 reads CASSLTPGQNTEAFF. As DNA, the CDR3 is TGTGCCAGCAGCCTTACGCCGGGACAGAACACTGAAGCTTTCTTT.

This chain joins TRBV19 and TRBJ2-1; TRBD2 aligns across 7 bases. The CDR3 runs to 14 residues. Germline V gene sequence: CDR1 LNHDA, CDR2 SQIVND (reference sequence). Germline trimming cut 7 bases from V and 9 bases from J; bases unmatched to any gene: 12. The CDR3 DNA is TGTGCCAGTACGGGCGGGAGTGTGTTGGGTGAGCAGTTCTTC. Translation gives CASTGGSVLGEQFF.

This clone was recorded once. The gene calls are TRBV6-6 and TRBJ1-4; the D is unclear. CDR1 and CDR2 from the germline V gene are MNHNY and SVGAGI (reference sequence). The CDR3 runs 12 residues. V was cut by 8 bases and J by 10 bases, with 14 bases left in between. The CDR3: CASQMLTGKLFF. In nucleotides, the CDR3 is TGTGCCAGCCAAATGTTAACTGGAAAACTGTTTTTT.

The genes are TRBV11-3 and TRBJ2-2; 11 positions match TRBD2. CDR1 and CDR2 (germline): SGHNT, YENEEA. The junction had 5 bases not matched to a gene; V was cut back by 0 bases and J by 5 bases. This CDR3 is 17 amino acids long. The CDR3 region is CASSLEIAGGPTGELFF. DNA of the CDR3: TGTGCCAGCAGCTTAGAGATAGCGGGAGGGCCTACCGGGGAGCTGTTTTTT. The full variable domain, rest sourced from reference TRBV11-3 and TRBJ2-2, is EAGVVQSPRYKIIEKKQPVAFWCNPISGHNTLYWYLQNLGQGPELLIRYENEEAVDDSQLPKDRFSAERLKGVDSTLKIQPAELGDSAVYLCASSLEIAGGPTGELFFGEGSRLTVL.

The chain is built from TRBV19 and TRBJ1-4, with 9 bases aligning to TRBD1. CDR1 is LNHDA, CDR2 SQIVND, per germline (reference sequence). The CDR3 has 16 residues. The ends lost 4 bases at V and 5 bases at J; junction bases unmatched: 8. CDR3 nucleotide sequence: TGTGCCAGTAGTAGGGGACAGGGAGCGCTGAATGAAAAACTGTTTTTT. Translation gives CASSRGQGALNEKLFF.

Of note for this clone: The identical CDR3 is also encoded by other nucleotide sequences in the sample. The chain links TRBV5-1 to TRBJ2-5; D is possibly TRBD1 (5 bases). The CDR3 contains 15 residues. Germline CDR1 SGHRS, CDR2 YFSETQ. Trimming removed 0 bases from V and 1 base from J, with 10 bases in between. In nucleotides, the CDR3 is TGCGCCAGCAGCTTGGTCGGGCAGGGCCAAGAGACCCAGTACTTC. Translation gives CASSLVGQGQETQYF.

This clone appeared a single time. This sequence joins TRBV14 and TRBJ1-2; a possible D gene is TRBD1 (6 bases). Germline CDR1 and CDR2: SGHDN and FVKESK. The CDR3 sequence is 16 residues long. V was trimmed by 1 base and J by 2 bases, leaving 14 bases between them. CDR3 sequence: CASSQVRGQPNYGYTF. The CDR3 region has the DNA TGTGCCAGCAGCCAAGTCAGAGGACAGCCGAACTATGGCTACACCTTC.

The chain uses TRBV11-2 and TRBJ2-1, with no clear D. This CDR3 region has 14 residues. Germline assignment: CDR1 SGHAT and CDR2 FQNNGV. V lost 0 bases and J lost 9, with 12 bases in between. For the CDR3, the DNA is TGTGCCAGCAGCTTAGACAGACGCAGAGGTGAGCAGTTCTTC. The encoded protein is CASSLDRRRGEQFF.

The rearrangement joins TRBV4-2 to TRBJ2-7; TRBD2 matches 8 bases. The CDR3 has 15 residues. Trimming at V came to 4 bases and at J to 0 bases, leaving 5 bases not matched to a gene. Germline CDR1 is LGHNA and CDR2 is YNFKEQ. CDR3 residues: CASSLGGAPSYEQYF. The CDR3 region has the DNA TGTGCCAGCAGCCTCGGGGGGGCCCCCTCCTACGAGCAGTACTTC.

This clone was picked up a small number of times. The chain couples TRBV4-1 to TRBJ2-3, with no clear D. Germline values: CDR1 MGHRA, CDR2 YSYEKL. This CDR3 contains 14 residues. V lost 0 bases and J 0 bases, leaving 4 bases between the germline ends. CDR3 residues: CASSQDRSTDTQYF. CDR3 nucleotides: TGCGCCAGCAGCCAAGATCGGAGCACAGATACGCAGTATTTT.

The rearrangement links TRBV7-2 to TRBJ1-5; possibly TRBD1 for D (6 bases). CDR3 length equals 15 residues. V shed 2 bases and J shed 2 bases, with 10 bases lying between them. The germline V gene encodes CDR1 SGHTA and CDR2 FQGNSA. The CDR3 DNA is TGTGCCAGCAGCTTAAGAGGGGGTGGCAATCAGCCCCAGCATTTT. It specifies CASSLRGGGNQPQHF.